Each of the 10 T cell receptor beta chains below was sequenced from the same sample in a study of blood T cell repertoires in COVID-19. Some clones are missing from TCRdb's copy, which holds only in-frame ones; the method was immunoSEQ multiplex PCR. The table records under 200,000 clones, about 90% of them present only once. Specimen: PBMCs or T cells enriched from blood (not recorded which). The receptors here all came from a woman in her fifties or sixties who had recovered from COVID-19.

The V gene is TRBV7-8, the J gene TRBJ1-3; 9 bases align to TRBD1. The V segment lost 5 bases and the J segment 3 bases; nucleotides outside the gene matches: 11. The CDR3 length is 17 residues. Germline lookup yields CDR1 SGHVS and CDR2 FQNEAQ. CDR3 coding DNA: TGTGCCAGCAGCCGCCTGGGGGGACAGGGCTTTGGAAACACCATATATTTT. Translated: CASSRLGGQGFGNTIYF.

This clone was seen only once. This rearrangement joins TRBV30 to TRBJ2-2; TRBD1 aligns across 9 bases. The J segment lost 4 bases and the V segment lost 1 base, leaving 4 bases of the junction unmatched. The germline CDR1 and CDR2 sequences are GTSNPN and SVGIG (reference sequence). CDR3 length equals 15 residues. CDR3 sequence reads: CAWSAGTGRTGELFF. The DNA of the CDR3 is TGTGCCTGGAGTGCCGGGACAGGGCGCACCGGGGAGCTGTTTTTT. Complete variable domain (other parts from reference TRBV30 and TRBJ2-2): SQTIHQWPATLVQPVGSPLSLECTVEGTSNPNLYWYRQAAGRGLQLLFYSVGIGQISSEVPQNLSASRPQDRQFILSSKKLLLSDSGFYLCAWSAGTGRTGELFFGEGSRLTVL.

This chain connects TRBV11-2 to TRBJ1-2, with D tentatively TRBD1 (5 bases). Germline-derived CDR1 and CDR2 are SGHAT and FQNNGV. V lost 4 bases to trimming and J lost 0 bases, with 12 bases between them. This CDR3 has 15 amino acids. The CDR3 DNA reads as TGTGCCAGCAGCTCTTGGGGCAGGGCTAACTATGGCTACACCTTC. It specifies CASSSWGRANYGYTF.

This chain connects TRBV2 to TRBJ2-5; D may be TRBD2 (5 bases). The CDR3 totals 14 residues. CDR1 and CDR2 from the germline V gene are SNHLY and FYNNEI. Trimming removed 1 base at V and 5 bases at J, with 11 bases between. CDR3 DNA sequence: TGTGCCAGCAGTGAAGTCGGGGTCGGGGAGACCCAGTACTTC. Its translation is CASSEVGVGETQYF.

The chain joins TRBV3-1 (or the pseudogene TRBV3-2) to TRBJ1-1; tentative D call: TRBD1 (6 bases). V was clipped by 6 bases and J by 4 bases, with 15 bases between them. Germline-derived CDR1 and CDR2 are LGHDT and YNNKEL (reference sequence). This CDR3 contains 14 residues. CDR3 in amino acids: CASSQTGPSTEAFF. CDR3 coding DNA: TGTGCCAGCAGTCAAACAGGGCCCAGCACTGAAGCTTTCTTT.

J is TRBJ1-1 and V is TRBV19; TRBD1 agrees at 7 bases. V trimming: 6 bases; J trimming: 1 base; junction bases outside the gene matches: 5. Germline CDR1 and CDR2: LNHDA and SQIVND (reference sequence). The CDR3 has 14 residues. The CDR3 reads CASRDRSWNTEAFF. The CDR3 bases are TGTGCCAGTAGGGACAGGAGTTGGAACACTGAAGCTTTCTTT.

This chain links TRBV2 with TRBJ2-5, with D possibly TRBD1 on 5 matching bases. This CDR3 has 11 amino acids. With 6 bases removed from V and 3 bases from J, the gap between germline ends came to 5 bases. Germline CDR1 and CDR2: SNHLY and FYNNEI. The CDR3 nucleotides read TGTGCCAGCAGAGGGGAAGAGACCCAGTACTTC. This translates into CASRGEETQYF.

The chain employs TRBV5-1 and TRBJ1-2, with D unresolved. Germline lookup yields CDR1 SGHRS and CDR2 YFSETQ. The CDR3 runs to 14 residues. The V end was cut by 4 bases, the J end by 2 bases, with 12 bases between. The CDR3 protein is CASSLGGTNYGYTF. For the CDR3, the DNA is TGCGCCAGCAGCCTGGGTGGCACCAACTATGGCTACACCTTC.

The chain employs TRBV5-1 and TRBJ2-1; D perhaps matches TRBD1 (6 bases). This CDR3 is 16 amino acids long. Germline CDR1 and CDR2: SGHRS and YFSETQ. Trimming stripped 4 bases from V and 0 bases from J, with 14 bases between. The CDR3 protein is CASSENRVSSYNEQFF. For the CDR3, the DNA is TGCGCCAGCAGCGAAAACAGGGTGAGCTCCTACAATGAGCAGTTCTTC.

The count of this clone is one. The chain recombines TRBV18 with TRBJ2-3, with a weak D call TRBD1 (6 bases). Germline-derived CDR1 and CDR2 are KGHSH and LQKENI. The CDR3 totals 14 residues. The V and J ends lost 6 bases and 2 bases respectively, with 12 bases between them. Here the CDR3 reads CASSLDSYTDTQYF. In DNA, the CDR3 is TGTGCCAGCTCTCTGGACAGTTACACAGATACGCAGTATTTT.